This TCR beta chain was captured by sequencing in a study of PD-1 blockade in mismatch repair-deficient tumors. Study as a whole: All were previously treated, progressing patients with about a dozen mismatch repair-deficient cancer types.

V lost 3 bases and J lost 5, with 10 bases in between. Germline-derived CDR1 and CDR2 are MGHDK and SYGVNS. CDR3 length: 13 amino acids. Mismatch repair deficiency was confirmed in all patients, by PCR or immunohistochemistry. The method was immunoSEQ multiplex PCR; TCRdb's version includes in-frame clones alone and lacks a portion of them. Of 100,000 to 150,000 clones in the sample, roughly 86% are singletons; the top ten hold less than 15%. This clonotype was sampled from an adult with mismatch repair-deficient cancer. Sample: peripheral blood, taken 44 weeks after starting pembrolizumab. V and J are TRBV25-1 and TRBJ2-5, with TRBD1 as a possible D gene (6 bases). CDR3 DNA sequence: TGTGCCAGCAGTGATGGGCAGGGGGAGACCCAGTACTTC. It specifies CASSDGQGETQYF.